This T cell receptor beta chain was observed in a study of T cell clonality in common variable immunodeficiency (dated by TCRdb to between 2014 and 2016). On the study overall, not on this receptor specifically: Fewer TCRbeta clones were shared among CVID subjects than among healthy controls (p < 0.0001). According to the authors, figuring out what caused the increased clonality in CVID would require sequencing the repertoires of T cell subpopulations. Correlations of repertoire features with clinical complications were constrained by heterogeneity among patients within the CVID cohort. TCRbeta clonality was higher in CVID subjects than in healthy controls (t-test p = 0.018), and the increase was most characteristic of about a third of subjects. Fewer deletions and N-nucleotide insertions were reportedly observed in CVID TCRbeta sequences, and highly modified clones with 13 or more V deletions were reportedly absent from CVID TCRbeta sequences. Even though DNA input was the same, control samples had an average of about 80,000 unique sequences each, compared with about 30,000 in CVID samples.

For sequencing input, CVID and control samples contributed equivalent amounts of genomic DNA. For every sample, a 60 bp segment covering the rearranged TCRbeta CDR3 region was amplified and then sequenced. The immunoSEQ assay, a bias-corrected multiplex PCR combined with high-throughput sequencing, was used for TCRbeta amplification. The paper's processing steps were these. Every unique nucleotide sequence was considered a clone and was annotated with V, D and J genes, copy number and frequency. Sequences were labeled productive if in frame, and non-productive if out of frame or containing stop codons. As previously described, clonality was calculated on the basis of Shannon's entropy. Mean CDR3 Kyte-Doolittle hydropathy was derived from the predicted amino acid sequences of productive clones. Scaled V gene usage was hierarchically clustered using Manhattan distance and complete linkage with the R hclust function. Clone sharing by CDR3 amino acid sequence was assessed by resampling 12 repertoires per group over 100 rounds. The repertoires were searched for 70 published EBV-specific and almost 250 published CMV-specific TCRbeta sequences. After a couple of CVID samples that produced fewer than 10,000 sequences were dropped from the analysis, roughly 42 CVID repertoires remained. TCRdb carries this immuneACCESS record with in-frame sequences only. Its versions omit some clonotypes, under half of them owing to an unresolved V gene in the studies checked, with the rest unexplained. That table supplies the V and J calls and clone size; D and trimming were determined from the DNA. Across this sample, 10,000 to 12,000 clones were tabulated and none appeared just once. Of the sample, over 6% is held by the ten largest clones.

Standard criteria were used to diagnose CVID, namely serum IgG, IgA and/or IgM reduced below the normal range together with specific antibody deficiency. There were about 42 subjects in the CVID group (roughly 15 female and 29 male), ranging in age from about 8 to 64 years, with a mean age of 40. Most CVID patients and most healthy controls were of Caucasian heritage. Replacement immunoglobulin therapy had been administered to all CVID subjects for at least one year at the time of study participation. No CVID subject was ill or taking immunomodulatory or immunosuppressive medication when blood was collected. Heparinized peripheral whole blood samples of roughly 5 to 8.5 ml were obtained from each donor. Genomic DNA from adults with common variable immune deficiency (CVID) and from healthy adult controls was used for sequencing of TCRbeta CDR3 repertoires. To isolate peripheral blood mononuclear cells, diluted blood was subjected to density centrifugation over Hypaque 1077 or Ficoll-Paque. Genomic DNA was obtained from unsorted mononuclear cells through either Qiagen column purification or a centrifugation-based method.

CDR1 and CDR2 (SGHTA, FQGNSA) derive from the germline V gene. Reading from cysteine to phenylalanine, the CDR3 counts 13 amino acids. The DNA has 30 bases, all within the CDR3, and is read from base 1. For this chain, trimming is 1 base at the V end and 5 bases at the J end, and the number of junction bases without a gene match is 0. This clone was recorded a few times. Its antigen is unknown. The missing CDR3 end, 3 residues past where the read stops, is filled in from the germline J gene. The specimen sequenced was peripheral blood mononuclear cells. The V and J segments used are TRBV7-2 and TRBJ2-7; the central 9 bases match TRBD1. This TCR came from a human donor with common variable immunodeficiency. CDR3 DNA (partial): TGTGCCAGCAGCTTAGGACAGGGGGACGAG. The translation is CASSLGQGDE. The full CDR3 reads CASSLGQGDEQYF.